This note documents a single TCR beta chain sequence. This clonotype was found once. Its target antigen remains unknown. Base qualities were left out, and no much larger clone turns up one base away. On its own, one read is weak support. V is clipped by 8 bases and J by 7 bases, and the sequence between their germline boundaries is 17 bases long. The CDR1 and CDR2 encoded by the germline V gene are SGHTA and FQGNSA. Its CDR3 holds 13 amino acids, cysteine through phenylalanine. The read is trimmed to its CDR3 DNA, 39 bases read in frame from base 1. The 39 donors, aged about 6 to 100 years, were systemically healthy Caucasian individuals from Russia. Each donor gave about 9.7 milliliters of peripheral blood, drawn into EDTA-treated Vacutainer tubes. Ficoll-Paque density-gradient centrifugation was used to isolate PBMCs, with at least 6.5 million per sample. Trizol reagent was used to extract total RNA from the PBMCs, yielding at least 6 micrograms per sample. For every donor, flow cytometry on a PBMC aliquot measured the percentage of naive CD45RAhigh/CD27high T cells.

The sample comes from a study of blood T cells in healthy people across ages (dated by TCRdb to 2013 to 2016). Describing the broader study: Template switching captured roughly one uniquely barcoded TCR beta cDNA molecule per two T cells in model experiments. Using deep sequencing normalized with unique cDNA molecular identifiers, the study measured how TCR beta repertoire diversity changes with age. The donors were divided into four age groups: young (average around 15 years), middle-aged (around 41), aged (approximately 59) and long-lived (82). To avoid experimental bias, donors of different ages were distributed randomly across sequencing lanes. Two additional independent replicas of 1 million unique cDNA reads from the same blood draw were analyzed for two donors (one aged 18 to 30 and one aged 80 or older).

Study-wide conclusions, independent of this receptor: Observed TCR beta diversity correlated strongly with the percentage of naive T cells measured by flow cytometry. As age increased, observed TCR beta diversity per million T cells dropped in a roughly linear way, and a significant reduction was already evident by age 40. Estimates of total diversity based on one million sequenced T cells were considered lower bounds and underestimates. The CMV infection status of donors was not known, potentially confounding age-related changes in expanded clonotypes. Because profiling used bulk unsorted PBMCs, naive and antigen-experienced compartments could not be compared conclusively. Compared with the aged group, the long-lived group had more naive CD4+ T cells, fewer expanded clones and increased TCR diversity, suggesting age selection.

To prepare the library, 5' RACE was applied. Sequencing relied on an Illumina HiSeq 2500. A second about 7 to 11 cycle PCR used a sample-barcoded 5' primer and a J-beta primer mix. A template-switch 5' adaptor carrying 12 random nucleotides introduced a unique molecular identifier onto each TCR beta cDNA molecule. Each sample yielded at least 2.5 million CDR3-containing paired-end reads. First-strand cDNA was synthesized from all RNA with the Mint cDNA synthesis kit, primed by a TRBC-specific oligonucleotide. Following uracil-DNA glycosylase treatment, a first 18-cycle PCR with universal primers M1SS and BC2_uni_R was performed on all cDNA. The paper's processing steps were these. Normalization of each sample was performed by random selection of 1 million high-quality reads, each carrying a distinct molecular identifier. Instead of being binned into consensus sequences, reads that shared molecular identifiers were thrown out. MiTCR, run with a Q25 quality threshold and the strictest error-elimination algorithm, handled CDR3 identification, clonotype clustering and error correction. A nonparametric unseen species model using Euler transformation provided a lower-bound estimate of total TCR beta diversity. TCRdb reran the public reads through fastp at Q25 and MiXCR, keeping productive beta chains. Rows are unified per CDR3 protein, each entry keeping the most common DNA and genes. These V and J calls rely on TCRdb rather than the paper's analysis. The sample table holds 650,000 to 1,000,000 distinct CDR3 sequences, of which about 42% were seen once. In total, the top ten clones hold roughly 18% of the sample.

This TCR was sampled from a man older than 75 in good health. This chain joins TRBV7-2 to TRBJ1-2; TRBD1 might be the D gene, on 5 matching bases. Sequenced sample: blood. This receptor has the CDR3 CASGVGGGAGYTF. Read as DNA, the sequence is TGTGCCAGCGGCGTGGGGGGAGGGGCTGGCTACACCTTC.